The next 9 T cell receptor beta chains were all read from a single sample in a study of blood T cell repertoires in COVID-19. Libraries were prepared by immunoSEQ multiplex PCR; TCRdb keeps only in-frame clonotypes and omits some of them. Of nearly 200,000 clones listed, over 80% are singletons. Input material: peripheral blood. All receptors come from a man between 60 and 70 years old with COVID-19, enrolled during active disease.

The gene calls are TRBV21-1 and TRBJ2-3; no check of the table's D call, TRBD2, against the DNA was made. TRBV21-1 counts as a pseudogene. CDR3 length equals 17 residues. The DNA for the CDR3 is TGTGCCAGCAGCAAAGAAGGAGCGGGAGGTTGCACAGATACGCAGTATTTT. The encoded protein is CASSKEGAGGCTDTQYF.

The chain is built from TRBV6-5 and TRBJ1-2; weak D call: TRBD1 (6 bases). The CDR3 is 15 amino acids. V shed 8 bases and J shed 2 bases, with 18 bases lying between them. Per germline, CDR1 MNHEY and CDR2 SVGAGI. The CDR3 protein is CASGGGGIGNYGYTF. Here the CDR3 DNA reads TGTGCCAGCGGGGGAGGGGGTATAGGGAACTATGGCTACACCTTC.

The V and J genes are TRBV6-2 or TRBV6-3 and TRBJ2-7; TRBD1 matches at 7 bases. There are 13 residues in the CDR3. The V segment lost 4 bases and the J segment 0 bases; nucleotides outside the gene matches: 0. Germline V gene sequence: CDR1 MNHEY, CDR2 SVGEGT. The CDR3 spells CASSWDSSYEQYF. The CDR3 DNA reads TGTGCCAGCAGTTGGGACAGCTCCTACGAGCAGTACTTC.

The table lists this clone with a few counts. The rearrangement links TRBV5-6 to TRBJ1-2; TRBD1 is a possible D gene (6 bases). The CDR3 covers 11 residues. Germline V gives CDR1 SGHDT, CDR2 YYEEEE. Trimming shortened V by 5 bases and J by 10 bases, and 12 bases separated the two germline ends. The CDR3 nucleotides are TGTGCCAGCAGATCAACAGGGATCTACACCTTC. Its protein is CASRSTGIYTF.

V and J are TRBV3-1 (or the pseudogene TRBV3-2) and TRBJ1-5; the D is unclear. The V and J ends lost 0 bases and 6 bases respectively, with 9 bases between them. CDR1 and CDR2 (germline): LGHDT, YNNKEL (reference sequence). The CDR3 contains 14 residues. The CDR3 loop is CASSQDAAGQPQHF. Written as DNA, the CDR3 is TGTGCCAGCAGCCAAGATGCGGCGGGTCAGCCCCAGCATTTT.

The genes are TRBV10-2 and TRBJ1-5; no reliable D call. V lost 1 base and J 4 bases, leaving 5 bases between the germline ends. The CDR3 totals 13 residues. CDR1 and CDR2 (germline): WSHSY, SAAADI. CDR3 region: CASSEFLNQPQHF. The CDR3 DNA is TGCGCCAGCAGTGAGTTTTTAAATCAGCCCCAGCATTTT.

This clone was seen once. This rearrangement joins TRBV2 to TRBJ1-1, with TRBD1 identical over 7 bases. Germline CDR1 and CDR2: SNHLY and FYNNEI. This CDR3 spans 13 amino acids. J was trimmed by 5 bases and V by 5 bases; bases with no gene match: 5. The CDR3 spells CASSTQGDTEAFF. CDR3 DNA: TGTGCCAGCAGTACCCAGGGGGATACTGAAGCTTTCTTT.

This clone was seen a few times. The chain uses TRBV7-9 and TRBJ2-7; D unclear. The germline V gene encodes CDR1 SEHNR and CDR2 FQNEAQ (reference sequence). This CDR3 is 12 amino acids long. Trimming removed 2 bases at V and 5 bases at J, with 7 bases between. The CDR3 protein is CASSLPGHEQYF. The CDR3 nucleotides read TGTGCCAGCAGCTTACCAGGCCACGAGCAGTACTTC.

This clone was picked up a small number of times. Other DNA sequences in the sample encode the same CDR3. V usage is TRBV18 and J usage is TRBJ1-1, with D possibly being TRBD1 (5 bases). The germline CDR1 and CDR2 sequences are KGHSH and LQKENI. Trimming stripped 6 bases from V and 4 bases from J, with 12 bases between. The CDR3 totals 13 residues. The CDR3 spells CASSQGQGTEAFF. DNA of the CDR3: TGTGCCAGCTCTCAAGGACAAGGCACTGAAGCTTTCTTT.